These 6 T cell receptor beta chains came from one sample sequenced in a study of blood T cell repertoires in COVID-19. Profiling relied on immunoSEQ multiplex PCR, and the TCRdb table lists in-frame clones only, not all of them. The table lists tens of thousands of clones, 60% to 80% of them singletons, with roughly 2.4% in the top ten. Source material: peripheral blood. These receptors were obtained from a man in his 70s with COVID-19, enrolled during active disease.

This clone was seen only once. The chain joins TRBV7-2 to TRBJ1-2, with D unclear. Germline CDR1 reads SGHTA; CDR2 reads FQGNSA. There are 15 residues in the CDR3. V lost 1 base, J lost 8 bases, and 17 bases lay in between. The CDR3 DNA reads as TGTGCCAGCAGCTTAGTCTTCCCGGGAGGATACGGCTACACCTTC. Residues: CASSLVFPGGYGYTF.

The table lists this clone with a few counts. V is TRBV7-8 and J is TRBJ2-7; no clear D gene. Germline V gene sequence: CDR1 SGHVS, CDR2 FQNEAQ. The CDR3 extends over 11 amino acids. Trimming took 5 bases from V and 3 from J, leaving 5 bases between them. The CDR3: CASSRSYEQYF. CDR3 coding DNA: TGTGCCAGCAGCCGCAGCTACGAGCAGTACTTC. The full variable domain, in which reference TRBV7-8 and TRBJ2-7 provide the parts outside the CDR3, is GAGVSQSPRYKVAKRGQDVALRCDPISGHVSLFWYQQALGQGPEFLTYFQNEAQLDKSGLPSDRFFAERPEGSVSTLKIQRTQQEDSAVYLCASSRSYEQYFGPGTRLTVT.

The V and J genes are TRBV29-1 and TRBJ2-3; possibly TRBD1 for D (5 bases). CDR1 is SQVTM and CDR2 is ANQGSEA in the germline V gene. V was shortened by 5 bases and J by 2 bases, with 8 bases between the two germline ends. CDR3 length: 12 amino acids. CDR3 DNA sequence: TGCAGCGTTCGGACACACACAGATACGCAGTATTTT. Translating it yields CSVRTHTDTQYF.

This chain connects TRBV2 to TRBJ1-4, with 9 bases identical to TRBD1. Germline V gene data show CDR1 as SNHLY and CDR2 as FYNNEI. The V gene end was trimmed by 6 bases and the J gene end by 7 bases; junction bases not matched to a gene: 9. The CDR3 loop spans 15 amino acids. The CDR3 DNA sequence: TGTGCCAGCAGGCTACAGGGGGCATTTGGTGAAAAACTGTTTTTT. Translating gives CASRLQGAFGEKLFF.

This clone was observed a few times. The chain links TRBV9 to TRBJ2-7; 11 positions agree with TRBD1. This CDR3 is 15 amino acids long. V was pared by 3 bases and J by 5 bases, with 7 bases of the junction left unmatched. CDR1 and CDR2 from the germline V gene are SGDLS and YYNGEE. The CDR3 region has the DNA TGTGCCAGCAGCGACCCGGGACAGGGGGGAGACGAGCAGTACTTC. It translates to CASSDPGQGGDEQYF.

The V gene is TRBV30, the J gene TRBJ2-7; TRBD2 is a possible D gene (9 bases). The CDR3 sequence is 14 residues long. CDR1 is GTSNPN, CDR2 SVGIG, per germline (reference sequence). V was trimmed by 8 bases and J by 0 bases, leaving 17 bases between them. CDR3 in DNA: TGTGCCGGACAGGGACTAGCCCTCTCCTACGAGCAGTACTTC. Translated: CAGQGLALSYEQYF. The whole variable domain, remainder taken from reference TRBV30 and TRBJ2-7, is SQTIHQWPATLVQPVGSPLSLECTVEGTSNPNLYWYRQAAGRGLQLLFYSVGIGQISSEVPQNLSASRPQDRQFILSSKKLLLSDSGFYLCAGQGLALSYEQYFGPGTRLTVT.